This T cell receptor beta chain stems from a study of cytotoxic CD8 clonotypes in ibrutinib-treated CLL. Study background: In all, 10 to 11 patients were relapsed/refractory, under 16 were treatment-naive and about 17 were IGHV unmutated.

CDR1 is SGHNT, CDR2 YYREEE, per germline (reference sequence). The germline V and J ends were trimmed by 4 bases and 0 bases, with 11 bases remaining between them. This CDR3 comprises 15 residues. This clone appeared once. With sequencing, the targeted depth ranged from 1 in 200,000 to 1 in 1 million T cells. Some clones are missing from TCRdb's copy, which holds only in-frame ones; the method was immunoSEQ multiplex PCR. The sample records around 130,000 clones, around 84% being singletons. The source material was PBMCs, sampled after 24 months of ibrutinib treatment. This receptor was taken from a human donor with chronic lymphocytic leukemia. J is TRBJ2-4 and V is TRBV5-4; the D gene is possibly TRBD1 (5 bases). For the CDR3, the DNA is TGTGCCAGCAGCACGACAGATATAGCCAAAAACATTCAGTACTTC. Translating it yields CASSTTDIAKNIQYF.